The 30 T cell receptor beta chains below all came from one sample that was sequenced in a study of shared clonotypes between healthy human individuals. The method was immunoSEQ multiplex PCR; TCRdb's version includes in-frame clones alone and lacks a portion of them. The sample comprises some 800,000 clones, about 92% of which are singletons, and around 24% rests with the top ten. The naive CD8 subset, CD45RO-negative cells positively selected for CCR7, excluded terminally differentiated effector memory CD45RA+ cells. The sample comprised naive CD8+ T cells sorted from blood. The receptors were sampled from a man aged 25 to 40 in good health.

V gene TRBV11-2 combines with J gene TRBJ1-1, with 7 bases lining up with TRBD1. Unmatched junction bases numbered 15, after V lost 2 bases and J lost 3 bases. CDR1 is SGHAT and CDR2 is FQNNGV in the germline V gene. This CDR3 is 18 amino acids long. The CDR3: CASSLTEDRVDVYTEAFF. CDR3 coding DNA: TGTGCCAGCAGCTTAACCGAAGACAGGGTGGATGTGTACACTGAAGCTTTCTTT.

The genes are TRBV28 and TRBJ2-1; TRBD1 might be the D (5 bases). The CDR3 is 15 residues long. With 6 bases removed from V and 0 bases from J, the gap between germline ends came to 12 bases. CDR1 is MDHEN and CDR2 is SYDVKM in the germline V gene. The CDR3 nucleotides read TGTGCCAGCAGCCTTAGACAGAGCTCCTACAATGAGCAGTTCTTC. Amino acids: CASSLRQSSYNEQFF.

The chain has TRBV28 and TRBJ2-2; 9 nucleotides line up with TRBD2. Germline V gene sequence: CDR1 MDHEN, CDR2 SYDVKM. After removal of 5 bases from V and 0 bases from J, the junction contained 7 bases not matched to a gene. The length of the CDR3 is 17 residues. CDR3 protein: CASSPLWTSANTGELFF. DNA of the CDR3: TGTGCCAGCAGTCCTCTATGGACTAGCGCGAACACCGGGGAGCTGTTTTTT.

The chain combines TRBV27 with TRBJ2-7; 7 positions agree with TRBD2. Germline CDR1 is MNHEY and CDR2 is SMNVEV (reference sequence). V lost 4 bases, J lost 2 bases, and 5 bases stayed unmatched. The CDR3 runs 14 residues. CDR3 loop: CASSSGGSTYEQYF. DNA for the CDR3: TGTGCCAGCAGTTCGGGGGGATCGACCTACGAGCAGTACTTC.

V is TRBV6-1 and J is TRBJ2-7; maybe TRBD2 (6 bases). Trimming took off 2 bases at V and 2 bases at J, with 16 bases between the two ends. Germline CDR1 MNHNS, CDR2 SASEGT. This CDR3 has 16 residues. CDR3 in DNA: TGTGCCAGCAGTGAAAAATCTGGTAGGGAGGCCTACGAGCAGTACTTC. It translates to CASSEKSGREAYEQYF.

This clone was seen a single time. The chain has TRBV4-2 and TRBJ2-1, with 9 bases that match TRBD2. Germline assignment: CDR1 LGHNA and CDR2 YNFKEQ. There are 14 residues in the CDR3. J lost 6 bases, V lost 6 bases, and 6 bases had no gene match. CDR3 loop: CASSQSSGSNEQFF. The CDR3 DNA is TGTGCCAGCAGTCAAAGTAGCGGGAGCAATGAGCAGTTCTTC.

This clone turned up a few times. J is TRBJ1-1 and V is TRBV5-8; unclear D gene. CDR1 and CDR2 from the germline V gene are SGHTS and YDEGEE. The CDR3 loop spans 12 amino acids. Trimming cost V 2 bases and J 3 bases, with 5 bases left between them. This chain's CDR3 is CASSLSYTEAFF. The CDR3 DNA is TGTGCCAGCAGCTTATCCTACACTGAAGCTTTCTTT.

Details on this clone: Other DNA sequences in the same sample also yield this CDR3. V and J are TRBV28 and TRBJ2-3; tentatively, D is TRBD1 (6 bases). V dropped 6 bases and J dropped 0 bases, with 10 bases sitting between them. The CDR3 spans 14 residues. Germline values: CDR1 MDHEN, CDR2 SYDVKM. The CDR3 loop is CASSLTGSTDTQYF. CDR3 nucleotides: TGTGCCAGCAGCCTCACAGGGAGCACAGATACGCAGTATTTT.

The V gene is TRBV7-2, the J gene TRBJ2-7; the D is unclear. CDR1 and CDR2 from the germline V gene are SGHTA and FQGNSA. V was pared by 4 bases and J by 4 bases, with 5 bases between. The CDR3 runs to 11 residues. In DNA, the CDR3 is TGTGCCAGCAGCTACGAGTACGAGCAGTACTTC. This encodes CASSYEYEQYF.

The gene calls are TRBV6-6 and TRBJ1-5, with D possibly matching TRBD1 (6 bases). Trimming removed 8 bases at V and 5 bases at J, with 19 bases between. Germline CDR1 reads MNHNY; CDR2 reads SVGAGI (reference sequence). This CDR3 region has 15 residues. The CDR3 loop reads CASEEGGGGYQPQHF. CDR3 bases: TGTGCCAGCGAGGAGGGGGGGGGCGGATATCAGCCCCAGCATTTT.

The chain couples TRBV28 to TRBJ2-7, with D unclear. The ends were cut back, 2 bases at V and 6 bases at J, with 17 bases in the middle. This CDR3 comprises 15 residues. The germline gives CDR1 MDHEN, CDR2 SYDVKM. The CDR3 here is CASSLGLWVSREQYF. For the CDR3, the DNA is TGTGCCAGCAGTTTAGGCTTGTGGGTCTCCCGCGAGCAGTACTTC.

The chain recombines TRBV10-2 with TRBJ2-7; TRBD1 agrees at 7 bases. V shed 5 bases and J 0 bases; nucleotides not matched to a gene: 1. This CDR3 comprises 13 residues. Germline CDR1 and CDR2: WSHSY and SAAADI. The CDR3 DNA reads TGCGCCAGCAGTCGACAGGGCTCCTACGAGCAGTACTTC. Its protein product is CASSRQGSYEQYF.

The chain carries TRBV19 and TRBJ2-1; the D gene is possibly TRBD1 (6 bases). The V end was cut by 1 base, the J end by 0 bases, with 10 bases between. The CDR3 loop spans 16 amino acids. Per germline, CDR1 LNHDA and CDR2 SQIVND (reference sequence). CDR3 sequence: CASSIAGQNSYNEQFF. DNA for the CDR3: TGTGCCAGTAGTATAGCGGGACAAAACTCCTACAATGAGCAGTTCTTC. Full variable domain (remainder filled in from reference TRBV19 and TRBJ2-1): DGGITQSPKYLFRKEGQNVTLSCEQNLNHDAMYWYRQDPGQGLRLIYYSQIVNDFQKGDIAEGYSVSREKKESFPLTVTSAQKNPTAFYLCASSIAGQNSYNEQFFGPGTRLTVL.

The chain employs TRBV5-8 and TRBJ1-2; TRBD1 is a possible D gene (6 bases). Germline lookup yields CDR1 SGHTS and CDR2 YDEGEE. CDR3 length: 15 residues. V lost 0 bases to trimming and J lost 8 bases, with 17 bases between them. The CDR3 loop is CASSLVEQGFYGYTF. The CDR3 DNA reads TGTGCCAGCAGCTTGGTAGAACAGGGATTTTACGGCTACACCTTC.

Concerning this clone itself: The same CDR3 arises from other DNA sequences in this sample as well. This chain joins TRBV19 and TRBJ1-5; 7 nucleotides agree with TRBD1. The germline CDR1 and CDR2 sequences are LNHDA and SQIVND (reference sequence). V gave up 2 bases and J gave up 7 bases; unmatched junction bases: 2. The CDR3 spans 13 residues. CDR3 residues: CASSIQGGQPQHF. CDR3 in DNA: TGTGCCAGTAGTATACAGGGGGGACAGCCCCAGCATTTT.

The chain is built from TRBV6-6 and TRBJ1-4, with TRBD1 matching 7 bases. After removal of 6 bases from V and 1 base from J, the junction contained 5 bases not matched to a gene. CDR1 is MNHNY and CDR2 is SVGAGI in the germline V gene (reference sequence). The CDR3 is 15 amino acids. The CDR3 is CASSLDRVTNEKLFF. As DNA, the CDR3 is TGTGCCAGCAGCCTAGACAGGGTAACTAATGAAAAACTGTTTTTT.

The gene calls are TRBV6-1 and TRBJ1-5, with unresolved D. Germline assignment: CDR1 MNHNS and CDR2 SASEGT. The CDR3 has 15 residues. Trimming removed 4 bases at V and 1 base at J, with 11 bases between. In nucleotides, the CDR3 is TGTGCCAGCAGTGTTGTCCATTTAAGCAATCAGCCCCAGCATTTT. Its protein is CASSVVHLSNQPQHF.

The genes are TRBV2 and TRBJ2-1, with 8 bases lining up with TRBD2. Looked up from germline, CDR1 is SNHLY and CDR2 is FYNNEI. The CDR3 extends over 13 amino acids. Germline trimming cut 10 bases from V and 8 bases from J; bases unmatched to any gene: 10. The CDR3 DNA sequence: TGTGCCATCCTAAAGCGGGAGAGGGATGAGCAGTTCTTC. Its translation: CAILKRERDEQFF.

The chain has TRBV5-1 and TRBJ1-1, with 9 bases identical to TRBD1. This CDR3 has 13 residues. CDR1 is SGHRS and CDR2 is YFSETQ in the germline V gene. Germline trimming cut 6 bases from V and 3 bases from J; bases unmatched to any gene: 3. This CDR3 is CASTDRGDTEAFF. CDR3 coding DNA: TGCGCCAGCACGGACAGGGGCGACACTGAAGCTTTCTTT.

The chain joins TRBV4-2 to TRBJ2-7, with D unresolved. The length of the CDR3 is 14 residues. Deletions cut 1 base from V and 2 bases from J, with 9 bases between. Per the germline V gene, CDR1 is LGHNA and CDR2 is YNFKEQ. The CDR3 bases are TGTGCCAGCAGCCAAGTGGCAGTAGCCTACGAGCAGTACTTC. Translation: CASSQVAVAYEQYF.

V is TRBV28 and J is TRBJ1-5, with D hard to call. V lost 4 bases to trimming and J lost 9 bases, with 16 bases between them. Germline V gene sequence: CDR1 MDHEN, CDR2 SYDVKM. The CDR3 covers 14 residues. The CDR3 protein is CASSSPDGRWPQHF. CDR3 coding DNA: TGTGCCAGCAGTTCCCCGGACGGAAGGTGGCCCCAGCATTTT.

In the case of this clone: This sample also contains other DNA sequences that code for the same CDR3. The CDR3 DNA follows: TGTGCCAGCAGTGCCGGGACTAGCGGCTACTACAATGAGCAGTTCTTC. Amino acids: CASSAGTSGYYNEQFF. This chain connects TRBV6-1 to TRBJ2-1; 11 nucleotides line up with TRBD2. V lost 4 bases and J lost 3; bases outside the gene matches: 5. Germline-derived CDR1 and CDR2 are MNHNS and SASEGT. The CDR3 spans 16 residues.

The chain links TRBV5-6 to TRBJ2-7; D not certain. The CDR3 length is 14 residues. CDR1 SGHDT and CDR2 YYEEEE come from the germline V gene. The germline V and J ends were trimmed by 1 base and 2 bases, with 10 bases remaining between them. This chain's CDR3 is CASSLWGSPYEQYF. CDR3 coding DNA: TGTGCCAGCAGCTTGTGGGGTAGCCCCTACGAGCAGTACTTC. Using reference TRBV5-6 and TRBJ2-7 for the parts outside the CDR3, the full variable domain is DAGVTQSPTHLIKTRGQQVTLRCSPKSGHDTVSWYQQALGQGPQFIFQYYEEEERQRGNFPDRFSGHQFPNYSSELNVNALLLGDSALYLCASSLWGSPYEQYFGPGTRLTVT.

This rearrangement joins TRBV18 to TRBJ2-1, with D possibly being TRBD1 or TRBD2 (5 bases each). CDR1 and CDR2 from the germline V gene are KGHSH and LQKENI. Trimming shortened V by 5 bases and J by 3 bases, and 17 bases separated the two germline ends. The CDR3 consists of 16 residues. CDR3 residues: CASSIGTQGDYNEQFF. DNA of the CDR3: TGTGCCAGCTCAATAGGGACCCAAGGGGACTACAATGAGCAGTTCTTC.

The CDR3 sequence: CASSDKTGAYNEQFF. In DNA, the CDR3 is TGTGCCAGCAGTGATAAAACAGGGGCCTACAATGAGCAGTTCTTC. V and J are TRBV25-1 and TRBJ2-1, with 7 bases identical to TRBD1. The V and J ends lost 3 bases and 2 bases, in that order; junction bases with no gene match: 4. The CDR3 is 15 residues long. Germline loops: CDR1 MGHDK, CDR2 SYGVNS.

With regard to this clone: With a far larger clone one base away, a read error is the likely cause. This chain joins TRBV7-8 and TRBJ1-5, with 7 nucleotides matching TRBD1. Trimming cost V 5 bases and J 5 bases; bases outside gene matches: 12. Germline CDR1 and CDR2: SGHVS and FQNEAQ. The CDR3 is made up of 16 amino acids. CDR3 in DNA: TGTGCCAGCAGCATTGACAGACAGGGAGGGGATCAGCCCCAGCATTTT. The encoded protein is CASSIDRQGGDQPQHF.

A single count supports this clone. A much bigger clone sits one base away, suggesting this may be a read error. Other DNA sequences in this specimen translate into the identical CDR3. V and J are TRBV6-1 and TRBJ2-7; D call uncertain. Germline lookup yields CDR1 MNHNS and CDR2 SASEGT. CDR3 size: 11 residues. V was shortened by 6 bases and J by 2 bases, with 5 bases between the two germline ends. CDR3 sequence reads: CASRDAYEQYF. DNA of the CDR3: TGTGCCAGCAGAGATGCCTACGAGCAGTACTTC.

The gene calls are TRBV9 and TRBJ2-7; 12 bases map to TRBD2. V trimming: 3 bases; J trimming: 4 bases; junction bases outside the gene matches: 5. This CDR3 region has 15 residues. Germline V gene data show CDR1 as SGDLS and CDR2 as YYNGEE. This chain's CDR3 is CASSAGLAGRYEQYF. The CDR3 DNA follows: TGTGCCAGCAGCGCCGGACTAGCGGGACGGTACGAGCAGTACTTC.

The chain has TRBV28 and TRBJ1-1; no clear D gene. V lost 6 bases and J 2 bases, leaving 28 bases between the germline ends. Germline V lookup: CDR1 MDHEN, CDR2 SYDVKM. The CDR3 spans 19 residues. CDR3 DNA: TGTGCCAGCAGCTCTTATGCTATAGTTAGAACAGTTACCAACACTGAAGCTTTCTTT. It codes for CASSSYAIVRTVTNTEAFF.

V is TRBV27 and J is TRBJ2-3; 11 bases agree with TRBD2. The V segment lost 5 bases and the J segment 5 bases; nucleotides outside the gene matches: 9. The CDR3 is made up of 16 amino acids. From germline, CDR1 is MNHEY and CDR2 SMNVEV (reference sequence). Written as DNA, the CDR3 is TGTGCCAGCAGTCCTACTAGCGGGAGCATGGTAGATACGCAGTATTTT. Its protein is CASSPTSGSMVDTQYF.